One and the same sample provided the 23 T cell receptor beta chains below, sequenced in a study of Graves' ophthalmopathy and Graves' hyperthyroidism. Investigators amplified TCR beta CDR3 regions from RNA transcripts. An initial RT-PCR round employing HTBI primers preceded a second-round multiplex PCR. TCRdb processed the multiplex PCR reads anew with MiXCR; each CDR3 protein has one entry. Of 400,000 or so distinct CDR3 sequences in the sample, about 18% were seen once. The sequencing input was peripheral blood. These receptors were taken from an adult woman with stable Graves' hyperthyroidism.

This rearrangement joins TRBV27 to TRBJ1-2, with D unclear. Germline CDR1 reads MNHEY; CDR2 reads SMNVEV (reference sequence). V lost 4 bases to trimming and J lost 1 base, with 7 bases between them. CDR3 length: 13 residues. The CDR3 reads CASSSDLNYGYTF. For the CDR3, the DNA is TGTGCCAGCAGTTCCGACCTTAACTATGGCTACACCTTC.

This clonotype was detected only a few times. With a much larger clone just one base away, this may be a read error. V is TRBV5-6 and J is TRBJ2-5; 7 bases line up with TRBD2. This CDR3 comprises 14 residues. V trimming: 5 bases; J trimming: 2 bases; junction bases outside the gene matches: 6. Germline loops: CDR1 SGHDT, CDR2 YYEEEE. CDR3 coding DNA: TGTGCCAGCAGGAGCGGGATGCAGCAAGAGACCCAGTACTTC. Encoded protein: CASRSGMQQETQYF.

The chain links TRBV4-1 to TRBJ2-7; a weak D match, TRBD2 (5 bases). Germline values: CDR1 MGHRA, CDR2 YSYEKL. The CDR3 has 18 amino acids. Trimming stripped 2 bases from V and 4 bases from J, with 24 bases between. The CDR3, as DNA: TGCGCCAGCAGCCAACTTAGAGGATCTAGCTTTAGAGTATACGAGCAGTACTTC. Its translation is CASSQLRGSSFRVYEQYF.

This clonotype was seen at least ten times. The chain combines TRBV5-1 with TRBJ1-1; D is unresolved. From germline, CDR1 is SGHRS and CDR2 YFSETQ. V was trimmed by 3 bases and J by 3 bases, leaving 21 bases between them. The CDR3 extends over 17 amino acids. The CDR3 here is CASSWEPWLTDHTEAFF. The CDR3 DNA follows: TGCGCCAGCAGCTGGGAACCTTGGCTGACTGATCACACTGAAGCTTTCTTT.

The table lists this clonotype with many counts. The chain is built from TRBV7-2 and TRBJ2-7; the match to TRBD1 covers 7 bases. This CDR3 is built from 16 residues. The ends lost 4 bases at V and 3 bases at J; junction bases unmatched: 12. The germline CDR1 and CDR2 sequences are SGHTA and FQGNSA. The CDR3 loop reads CASSSVNRDRNYEQYF. CDR3 sequence (DNA): TGTGCCAGCAGCTCCGTCAACCGGGACAGAAACTACGAGCAGTACTTC. The entire variable domain, with the rest obtained from reference TRBV7-2 and TRBJ2-7, is as follows: GAGVSQSPSNKVTEKGKDVELRCDPISGHTALYWYRQSLGQGLEFLIYFQGNSAPDKSGLPSDRFSAERTGGSVSTLTIQRTQQEDSAVYLCASSSVNRDRNYEQYFGPGTRLTVT.

This clonotype appeared a few times. The chain recombines TRBV27 with TRBJ2-5; D is unresolved. Deletions cut 3 bases from V and 5 bases from J, with 10 bases between. Germline assignment: CDR1 MNHEY and CDR2 SMNVEV (reference sequence). There are 13 residues in the CDR3. The CDR3 is CASSFRTGETQYF. The CDR3 DNA reads as TGTGCCAGCAGTTTTAGAACCGGGGAGACCCAGTACTTC.

In its sample, this clonotype was seen many times. The DNA for the CDR3 is TGTGCCACCAGCAGGGACTTTGAGCATCTCGAGCAGTACTTC. Translation: CATSRDFEHLEQYF. This sequence joins TRBV15 and TRBJ2-7; tentatively, D is TRBD2 (5 bases). The ends were cut back, 3 bases at V and 6 bases at J, with 15 bases in the middle. Germline V gene data show CDR1 as LNHNV and CDR2 as YYDKDF (reference sequence). CDR3 length: 14 residues.

This clonotype was seen ten or more times. The chain combines TRBV12-5 with TRBJ2-5; D not resolved. Trimming took 0 bases from V and 5 from J, leaving 13 bases between them. Germline CDR1 and CDR2: LGHNT and FRNRAP. The CDR3 length is 15 residues. The CDR3 DNA reads as TGTGCTAGTGGTTTGGTAGGATTGGGTCGGGAGACCCAGTACTTC. This codes for CASGLVGLGRETQYF.

The chain combines TRBV19 with TRBJ2-2; D unresolved. Germline V gene sequence: CDR1 LNHDA, CDR2 SQIVND (reference sequence). The CDR3 runs to 15 residues. Trimming stripped 1 base from V and 1 base from J, with 7 bases between. CDR3: CASSIGYMNTGELFF. CDR3 nucleotide sequence: TGTGCCAGTAGTATAGGATACATGAACACCGGGGAGCTGTTTTTT.

This clonotype came up many times. The chain is built from TRBV7-2 and TRBJ1-1; weak D call: TRBD1 (6 bases). Deletions cut 5 bases from V and 1 base from J, with 14 bases between. The V gene's germline CDR1 is SGHTA and CDR2 FQGNSA. The CDR3 consists of 15 residues. CDR3 sequence reads: CASSPQGHPNTEAFF. The DNA for the CDR3 is TGTGCCAGCAGCCCTCAGGGACACCCGAACACTGAAGCTTTCTTT.

At least ten counts were recorded for this clonotype. The rearrangement uses TRBV12-3 or TRBV12-4 and TRBJ1-1; 10 bases agree with TRBD1. The CDR3 has 14 residues. With 6 bases clipped from V and 11 bases from J, the junction kept 12 bases outside the gene matches. The CDR3 DNA reads as TGTGCCAGCAGGGACAGGGGGATTAATGGAATGGCTTTCTTT. Its protein is CASRDRGINGMAFF.

This clonotype was picked up many times. This chain uses TRBV28 with TRBJ1-2; D may be TRBD1 (5 bases). Germline loops: CDR1 MDHEN, CDR2 SYDVKM. V was cut by 8 bases and J by 5 bases, with 15 bases left in between. This CDR3 is built from 13 residues. CDR3: CASRKGPTYGYTF. The CDR3 nucleotides are TGTGCCAGCCGGAAGGGGCCTACATATGGCTACACCTTC.

This clonotype was picked up many times. The chain links TRBV28 to TRBJ2-7; D call uncertain. The ends were cut back, 5 bases at V and 0 bases at J, with 17 bases in the middle. Per germline, CDR1 MDHEN and CDR2 SYDVKM. The CDR3 consists of 16 residues. CDR3 nucleotide sequence: TGTGCCAGCAGTCTAGACCCCAGGTTGAGCTCCTACGAGCAGTACTTC. Translated: CASSLDPRLSSYEQYF.

This clonotype was found a few times. The V call is TRBV15, the J call TRBJ2-7, with TRBD2 as a possible D gene (5 bases). The CDR3 sequence is 17 residues long. Germline CDR1 is LNHNV and CDR2 is YYDKDF (reference sequence). The germline V and J ends were trimmed by 0 bases and 1 base, with 16 bases remaining between them. CDR3 nucleotide sequence: TGTGCCACCAGCAGAGATGCCGGCACTAGTCGGTCCTACGAGCAGTACTTC. It translates to CATSRDAGTSRSYEQYF.

Note on this clonotype: A much bigger clone sits one base away, suggesting this may be a read error. This sequence joins TRBV6-1 and TRBJ1-5; D possibly corresponds to TRBD1 (6 bases). Per germline, CDR1 MNHNS and CDR2 SASEGT. This CDR3 has 14 residues. CDR3 loop: CACSQGGGNRPQHF. As DNA, the CDR3 is TGTGCCTGCAGCCAAGGGGGGGGAAATCGGCCCCAGCATTTT.

The table lists this clonotype with many counts. The V gene is TRBV10-3, the J gene TRBJ1-1; tentative D call: TRBD1 (5 bases). V shed 6 bases and J shed 4 bases, with 18 bases lying between them. The CDR3 length is 15 residues. Per the germline V gene, CDR1 is ENHRY and CDR2 is SYGVKD. The CDR3 spells CAISDRQLLGTEAFF. CDR3 DNA sequence: TGTGCCATCAGCGACAGACAGCTCCTAGGCACTGAAGCTTTCTTT.

This clonotype came up many times. V and J are TRBV19 and TRBJ2-2; D not certain. With 5 bases removed from V and 6 bases from J, the gap between germline ends came to 10 bases. CDR3 length: 13 amino acids. The V gene's germline CDR1 is LNHDA and CDR2 SQIVND (reference sequence). For the CDR3, the DNA is TGTGCCAGTAGTTATGGTTTCCCCGGGGAGCTGTTTTTT. The encoded protein is CASSYGFPGELFF.

This clonotype was counted between two and nine times. The V gene is TRBV20-1, the J gene TRBJ2-5, with D possibly TRBD2 on 6 matching bases. The CDR3 extends over 12 amino acids. V lost 4 bases and J lost 5, with 11 bases in between. The germline V gene has CDR1 DFQATT and CDR2 SNEGSKA (reference sequence). The CDR3 DNA reads TGCAGTGCTATGTCAGGGAGGGAGACCCAGTACTTC. Translating gives CSAMSGRETQYF.

V usage is TRBV18 and J usage is TRBJ2-7; D remains unclear. The CDR3 is made up of 13 amino acids. Trimming stripped 6 bases from V and 2 bases from J, with 11 bases between. The germline V gene encodes CDR1 KGHSH and CDR2 LQKENI. The CDR3 loop reads CASSSATPYEQYF. DNA of the CDR3: TGTGCCAGCTCTTCAGCCACTCCCTACGAGCAGTACTTC.

This clonotype appeared many times. The chain has TRBV6-1 and TRBJ1-1; D might be TRBD1 (5 bases). V was shortened by 6 bases and J by 2 bases, with 13 bases between the two germline ends. CDR3 length: 14 amino acids. Germline lookup yields CDR1 MNHNS and CDR2 SASEGT. The CDR3 sequence is CASSRGHPNTEAFF. CDR3 DNA: TGTGCCAGCAGCCGAGGACACCCTAACACTGAAGCTTTCTTT.

Many counts were recorded for this clonotype. This chain connects TRBV7-9 to TRBJ2-2, with 9 bases identical to TRBD1. Germline values: CDR1 SEHNR, CDR2 FQNEAQ (reference sequence). Trimming removed 5 bases from V and 3 bases from J; junction bases left unmatched: 7. The CDR3 is 16 amino acids. The CDR3 here is CASSPPRDRDTGELFF. CDR3 in DNA: TGTGCCAGCAGCCCCCCCAGGGACAGGGACACCGGGGAGCTGTTTTTT.

The sample holds many counts of this clonotype. This chain uses TRBV29-1 with TRBJ2-6, with D perhaps matching TRBD1 (6 bases). V was pared by 0 bases and J by 1 base, with 13 bases between. Looked up from germline, CDR1 is SQVTM and CDR2 is ANQGSEA. The CDR3 is made up of 17 amino acids. The CDR3 sequence is CSVEDRNGQSGANVLTF. In DNA, the CDR3 is TGCAGCGTTGAAGATCGTAACGGACAGTCTGGGGCCAACGTCCTGACTTTC.

This clonotype was seen ten or more times. The gene calls are TRBV7-2 and TRBJ2-7; the D is unclear. Trimming left V 1 base short and J 0 bases short, with 10 bases between. Germline V gene sequence: CDR1 SGHTA, CDR2 FQGNSA. This CDR3 comprises 15 residues. The CDR3 sequence: CASSLVSGSSYEQYF. The CDR3 coding sequence is TGTGCCAGCAGCTTAGTCTCTGGCAGCTCCTACGAGCAGTACTTC.